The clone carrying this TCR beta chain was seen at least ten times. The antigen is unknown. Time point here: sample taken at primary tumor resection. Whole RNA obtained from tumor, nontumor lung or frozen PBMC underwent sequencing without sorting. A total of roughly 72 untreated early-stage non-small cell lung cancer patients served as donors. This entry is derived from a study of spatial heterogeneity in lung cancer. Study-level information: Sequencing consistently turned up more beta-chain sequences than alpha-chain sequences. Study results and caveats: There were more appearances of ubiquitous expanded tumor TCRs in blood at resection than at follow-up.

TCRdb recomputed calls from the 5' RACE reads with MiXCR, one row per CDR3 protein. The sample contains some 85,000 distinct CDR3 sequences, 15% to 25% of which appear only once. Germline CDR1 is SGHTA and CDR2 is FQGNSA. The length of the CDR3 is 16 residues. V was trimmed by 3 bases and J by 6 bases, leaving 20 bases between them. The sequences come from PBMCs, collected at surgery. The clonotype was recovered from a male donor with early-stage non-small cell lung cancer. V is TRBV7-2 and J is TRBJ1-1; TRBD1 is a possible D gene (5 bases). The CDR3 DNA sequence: TGTGCCAGCAGCTTTCCCGGGACCCCACAACTGGCTGAAGCTTTCTTT. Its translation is CASSFPGTPQLAEAFF.